The TCR beta chain described here comes from a study of shared clonotypes between healthy human individuals. This clone turned up a few times. One end of the junction fails to match germline, which may point to a read error. The data were produced by immunoSEQ multiplex PCR, yet TCRdb's version contains in-frame clones alone and is incomplete. The sample contains 2,100,000 or so clones, around 95% of which appear only once. The CDR3 is 16 amino acids. The V gene's germline CDR1 is WNHNN and CDR2 SYGVQD (reference sequence). Specimen: naive CD4+ T cells sorted from blood. Subset in this sample: CD45RA+ positively selected. The rearrangement links TRBV10-1 to TRBJ2-5; 8 positions agree with TRBD2. This TCR was recovered from a man aged 18-30 years in good health. Here the CDR3 DNA reads TGCGCCAGCAGTGGTGGAGCGGGAGCTGGCGAAGAGACCCGGTACTTC. It translates to CASSGGAGAGEETRYF.